Sequencing of this T cell receptor beta chain was carried out in a study of T cells in localized non-small cell lung cancer. Some clones are missing from TCRdb's copy, which holds only in-frame ones; the method was immunoSEQ multiplex PCR. The sample lists some 30,000 clones; 91% were seen once. The specimen comprised PBMCs, sampled before any cancer treatment. This clonotype was sampled from a man aged 35-75 years with stage II lung adenocarcinoma.

The CDR3 nucleotides read TGTGCCACCTCTCCCTCCTACGAGCAGTACTTC. Encoded protein: CATSPSYEQYF. The chain combines TRBV10-3 with TRBJ2-7; D remains unclear. Per the germline V gene, CDR1 is ENHRY and CDR2 is SYGVKD. Trimming left V 10 bases short and J 0 bases short, with 7 bases between. CDR3 size: 11 residues.